Below, 24 T cell receptor beta chains from the same sample are listed, as sequenced in a study of blood T cell repertoires in COVID-19. Sequencing was performed with immunoSEQ multiplex PCR; in TCRdb, only in-frame clones are kept and a portion is missing. The sample holds about 270,000 clones, 88% seen once. The sequenced sample consisted of PBMCs or T cells enriched from blood (not recorded which). The origin of the receptors is a woman aged 60-75 years in a cohort exposed to, infected with or recovered from COVID-19 (not recorded which).

The chain combines TRBV24-1 with TRBJ2-6; tentative D call: TRBD2 (5 bases). The length of the CDR3 is 16 residues. CDR1 and CDR2 from the germline V gene are KGHDR and SFDVKD. The V end was cut by 1 base, the J end by 1 base, with 7 bases between. CDR3 sequence (DNA): TGTGCCACCAGTGATTTTTCGGGATCTGGGGCCAACGTCCTGACTTTC. Amino acids: CATSDFSGSGANVLTF.

This clone came up many times. The chain employs TRBV14 and TRBJ1-1; 7 nucleotides align to TRBD1. The germline gives CDR1 SGHDN, CDR2 FVKESK. This CDR3 region has 21 residues. Trimming removed 3 bases from V and 1 base from J; junction bases left unmatched: 23. CDR3 region: CASSHRGIRGRGSFGNTEAFF. CDR3 nucleotide sequence: TGTGCCAGCAGCCACCGAGGAATTAGGGGCAGGGGGTCGTTTGGGAACACTGAAGCTTTCTTT. Looking up the rest from reference TRBV14 and TRBJ1-1 gives the full variable domain: EAGVTQFPSHSVIEKGQTVTLRCDPISGHDNLYWYRRVMGKEIKFLLHFVKESKQDESGMPNNRFLAERTGGTYSTLKVQPAELEDSGVYFCASSHRGIRGRGSFGNTEAFFGQGTRLTVV.

In DNA form, the CDR3 reads TGTGCCAGCAGCCTCCGCGGGGGCGGGGGTAATGAAAAACTGTTTTTT. Protein product: CASSLRGGGGNEKLFF. The genes are TRBV7-6 and TRBJ1-4; D perhaps matches TRBD1 (6 bases). Per the germline V gene, CDR1 is SGHVS and CDR2 is FNYEAQ. Between the trimmed V and J ends, which lost 5 bases and 4 bases, there was a span of 17 bases. The CDR3 runs to 16 residues.

The chain carries TRBV27 and TRBJ2-7; the match to TRBD2 covers 10 bases. The CDR3 sequence is 15 residues long. The J segment lost 3 bases and the V segment lost 7 bases, leaving 9 bases of the junction unmatched. From germline, CDR1 is MNHEY and CDR2 SMNVEV (reference sequence). As DNA, the CDR3 is TGTGCCAGCACCCCACCGGGACTAGCGCACTACGAGCAGTACTTC. Protein product: CASTPPGLAHYEQYF.

This chain joins TRBV4-1 and TRBJ2-5; 12 nucleotides align to TRBD2. The length of the CDR3 is 16 residues. Per the germline V gene, CDR1 is MGHRA and CDR2 is YSYEKL. The ends lost 4 bases at V and 4 bases at J; junction bases unmatched: 7. The CDR3 bases are TGCGCCAGCAGCCCGCAAAGGGGACTAGCGGGAGAGACCCAGTACTTC. It translates to CASSPQRGLAGETQYF.

The chain carries TRBV14 and TRBJ2-1; possible D gene TRBD2, 6 bases. V was cut by 0 bases and J by 10 bases, with 22 bases left in between. Germline V CDR1 and CDR2: SGHDN, FVKESK. The CDR3 is 17 residues long. In DNA, the CDR3 is TGTGCCAGCAGCCAAGATCTGGGGGGAGGCCGGCCGTGGGAGCAGTTCTTC. This encodes CASSQDLGGGRPWEQFF.

Remarks on this clone: Germline and junction disagree at one end, which may indicate a read error. The chain employs TRBV2 and TRBJ1-1; a weak D match, TRBD1 (5 bases). Germline CDR1 is SNHLY and CDR2 is FYNNEI. This CDR3 is built from 14 residues. CDR3 nucleotide sequence: TGTGCCAGCAGTGATAGGGGTTTGAACCCTGAAGCTTTCTTT. Its protein product is CASSDRGLNPEAFF.

This clone was detected a few times. The V call is TRBV6-5, the J call TRBJ2-2, with D possibly being TRBD1 (6 bases). The CDR3 has 15 amino acids. CDR1 is MNHEY and CDR2 is SVGAGI in the germline V gene. Trimming removed 2 bases from V and 7 bases from J, with 14 bases in between. The CDR3 region has the DNA TGTGCCAGCAGTTACACCGGGACACTCAACGGGGAGCTGTTTTTT. It encodes CASSYTGTLNGELFF.

The chain combines TRBV7-2 with TRBJ1-1; 7 bases are a match to TRBD1. V was clipped by 2 bases and J by 7 bases; unmatched bases: 1. This CDR3 has 12 amino acids. Germline V gene sequence: CDR1 SGHTA, CDR2 FQGNSA. The CDR3 here is CASSLYRGEAFF. The CDR3 nucleotides are TGTGCCAGCAGCTTATACAGGGGTGAAGCTTTCTTT. The entire variable domain, with the rest obtained from reference TRBV7-2 and TRBJ1-1, is as follows: GAGVSQSPSNKVTEKGKDVELRCDPISGHTALYWYRQSLGQGLEFLIYFQGNSAPDKSGLPSDRFSAERTGGSVSTLTIQRTQQEDSAVYLCASSLYRGEAFFGQGTRLTVV.

The chain employs TRBV29-1 and TRBJ2-3; the match to TRBD2 covers 8 bases. The ends lost 6 bases at V and 0 bases at J; junction bases unmatched: 5. This CDR3 has 14 residues. The germline V gene has CDR1 SQVTM and CDR2 ANQGSEA. CDR3 residues: CSVDGLASTDTQYF. CDR3 bases: TGCAGCGTAGACGGACTAGCTAGCACAGATACGCAGTATTTT.

This clone has a single count. The gene calls are TRBV28 and TRBJ1-3; TRBD1 agrees at 9 bases. CDR3 length: 17 amino acids. The V and J ends lost 3 bases and 1 base, in that order; junction bases with no gene match: 7. Germline loops: CDR1 MDHEN, CDR2 SYDVKM. This CDR3 is CASSLQGQGSSGNTIYF. The CDR3 DNA sequence: TGTGCCAGCAGTTTGCAGGGACAGGGATCTTCTGGAAACACCATATATTTT.

About this clone itself: The sample has other DNA sequences that encode this CDR3 too. The J gene is TRBJ2-1, the V gene TRBV5-1; D call uncertain. The germline V gene has CDR1 SGHRS and CDR2 YFSETQ. The V end lost 0 bases, the J end lost 8 bases, and 6 bases lay between the germline ends. This CDR3 has 12 amino acids. CDR3 sequence reads: CASSLALDEQFF. The CDR3 nucleotides are TGCGCCAGCAGCTTGGCCCTAGATGAGCAGTTCTTC.

The count of this clone is one. The rearrangement uses TRBV5-1 and TRBJ1-2, with TRBD1 as a possible D gene (5 bases). Looked up from germline, CDR1 is SGHRS and CDR2 is YFSETQ. Trimming stripped 1 base from V and 3 bases from J, with 13 bases between. CDR3 length equals 15 residues. The CDR3 DNA sequence: TGCGCCAGCAGCTTGCCCCAGGCGGGGGACTATGGCTACACCTTC. It codes for CASSLPQAGDYGYTF.

The chain links TRBV28 to TRBJ2-5; D call uncertain. From germline, CDR1 is MDHEN and CDR2 SYDVKM. With 3 bases removed from V and 2 bases from J, the gap between germline ends came to 10 bases. The CDR3 totals 14 residues. CDR3 DNA sequence: TGTGCCAGCAGTTTTATTACAGAACAAGAGACCCAGTACTTC. Translation gives CASSFITEQETQYF.

The chain couples TRBV2 to TRBJ2-7; D call uncertain. The germline V gene has CDR1 SNHLY and CDR2 FYNNEI. Trimming took 4 bases from V and 2 from J, leaving 9 bases between them. This CDR3 is built from 13 residues. The CDR3 region has the DNA TGTGCCAGCAGTGCGGAGTCTACCTACGAGCAGTACTTC. Translation gives CASSAESTYEQYF.

This clone was detected only once. This chain links TRBV6-5 with TRBJ2-7; TRBD2 matches at 11 bases. Unmatched junction bases numbered 9, after V lost 8 bases and J lost 3 bases. CDR3 size: 15 residues. Germline V gene data show CDR1 as MNHEY and CDR2 as SVGAGI. The CDR3 DNA reads as TGTGCCAGCTTCCAGCTAGCGGGAGGTGGCTACGAGCAGTACTTC. This gives the protein CASFQLAGGGYEQYF.

The chain employs TRBV2 and TRBJ1-6; the match to TRBD1 covers 9 bases. This CDR3 has 14 amino acids. Germline V CDR1 and CDR2: SNHLY, FYNNEI. V lost 5 bases and J lost 7; bases outside the gene matches: 3. The DNA for the CDR3 is TGTGCCAGCAGTTGGACAGGGGACAATTCACCCCTCCACTTT. It translates to CASSWTGDNSPLHF.

The V and J genes are TRBV19 and TRBJ2-2, with 10 bases matching TRBD2. Germline lookup yields CDR1 LNHDA and CDR2 SQIVND (reference sequence). The V segment lost 5 bases and the J segment 6 bases; nucleotides outside the gene matches: 15. This CDR3 has 18 residues. CDR3 loop: CASSPRYSGRAVSGELFF. In DNA, the CDR3 is TGTGCCAGTAGTCCCCGGTACAGCGGGAGGGCCGTGTCCGGGGAGCTGTTTTTT.

The chain has TRBV7-9 and TRBJ2-1; 7 bases line up with TRBD2. CDR3 length: 13 amino acids. Trimming cost V 3 bases and J 10 bases; bases outside gene matches: 6. The germline V gene has CDR1 SEHNR and CDR2 FQNEAQ (reference sequence). CDR3 DNA sequence: TGTGCCAGCAGCTTGCCTAGCGGACTCGAGCAGTTCTTC. Its protein product is CASSLPSGLEQFF.

The chain recombines TRBV5-1 with TRBJ2-1; TRBD2 matches 11 bases. With V trimmed by 3 bases and J by 4 bases, 3 bases remained unmatched. Per the germline V gene, CDR1 is SGHRS and CDR2 is YFSETQ. The CDR3 has 15 amino acids. CDR3 sequence: CASSSSGGLYNEQFF. The CDR3 nucleotides are TGCGCCAGCAGCTCTAGCGGGGGGCTTTACAATGAGCAGTTCTTC.

The chain has TRBV6-6 and TRBJ1-3, with TRBD1 identical over 7 bases. CDR1 is MNHNY and CDR2 is SVGAGI in the germline V gene (reference sequence). J was trimmed by 0 bases and V by 5 bases; bases with no gene match: 10. CDR3 length: 17 residues. The CDR3 sequence is CASSPDRLQISGNTIYF. Written as DNA, the CDR3 is TGTGCCAGCAGTCCGGACAGGCTACAAATCTCTGGAAACACCATATATTTT.

The chain employs TRBV11-2 and TRBJ2-5; D is unclear. Trimming removed 2 bases from V and 0 bases from J, with 13 bases in between. The CDR3 loop spans 16 amino acids. The V gene's germline CDR1 is SGHAT and CDR2 FQNNGV. The CDR3 bases are TGTGCCAGCAGCTTACTACAACAGATGTACCAAGAGACCCAGTACTTC. It translates to CASSLLQQMYQETQYF.

Only one count was recorded for this clone. The V gene is TRBV7-3, the J gene TRBJ2-7, with D possibly being TRBD2 (5 bases). V was shortened by 5 bases and J by 1 base, with 12 bases between the two germline ends. CDR3 length: 14 amino acids. Per germline, CDR1 SGHTA and CDR2 FQGTGA. CDR3 coding DNA: TGTGCCAGCAGCCCCCTCCCGGGATCCTACGAGCAGTACTTC. Its protein is CASSPLPGSYEQYF.

The chain couples TRBV10-3 to TRBJ2-7, with 8 bases aligning to TRBD1. Germline CDR1 and CDR2: ENHRY and SYGVKD. CDR3 length: 13 amino acids. V lost 3 bases to trimming and J lost 5 bases; unmatched junction nucleotides: 3. CDR3 in amino acids: CAISEHRGDEQYF. The CDR3 DNA is TGTGCCATCAGTGAACACAGGGGGGACGAGCAGTACTTC.